This entry is about one T cell receptor beta chain. Antigen specificity is unknown. The data were obtained in a study of OX40 agonist ivuxolimab in advanced cancers. For the study at large: Dose-escalation patients had hepatocellular carcinoma, melanoma, renal cell or head and neck cancer.

The germline gives CDR1 LNHDA, CDR2 SQIVND (reference sequence). The junction had 9 bases not matched to a gene; V was cut back by 3 bases and J by 0 bases. This CDR3 spans 18 amino acids. Points from the study as a whole: Partial responders at 0.1-3.0 mg/kg showed near-lowest clonal expansion.

Here immunoSEQ multiplex PCR was the method, and the copy in TCRdb shows in-frame clones only, minus some. The sample records around 63,000 clones, 86% being singletons. This receptor was identified in an adult with an advanced solid tumor such as melanoma, head and neck, liver or kidney cancer. The specimen was CD4+ or CD8+ T cells sorted from blood, collected in a trial of the OX40 agonist ivuxolimab. The chain joins TRBV19 to TRBJ1-5; 9 bases agree with TRBD1. CDR3 loop: CASSMDLDRGYSNQPQHF. Written as DNA, the CDR3 is TGTGCCAGTAGTATGGATTTGGACAGGGGTTATAGCAATCAGCCCCAGCATTTT.